Shown below are 14 T cell receptor beta chains from a single sample sequenced in a study of blood T cell repertoires in COVID-19. The method was immunoSEQ multiplex PCR; TCRdb's version includes in-frame clones alone and lacks a portion of them. The sample has fewer than 200,000 clones; approximately 85% are singletons. Sequenced material: peripheral blood. The source of these receptors is a man aged 55 to 69 who had recovered from COVID-19.

V is TRBV5-1 and J is TRBJ1-1; TRBD1 matches 9 bases. The CDR3 totals 14 residues. Germline CDR1 SGHRS, CDR2 YFSETQ. J lost 5 bases, V lost 1 base, and 3 bases had no gene match. CDR3 in amino acids: CASSLRTGVTEAFF. In DNA, the CDR3 is TGCGCCAGCAGCTTGCGGACAGGGGTTACTGAAGCTTTCTTT.

V usage is TRBV6-5 and J usage is TRBJ2-5; 9 bases map to TRBD1. Germline CDR1 is MNHEY and CDR2 is SVGAGI. The CDR3 totals 16 residues. The V gene end was trimmed by 0 bases and the J gene end by 5 bases; junction bases not matched to a gene: 7. In DNA, the CDR3 is TGTGCCAGCAGTTACTCCCTACAGGGGGCATGGGAGACCCAGTACTTC. Translating gives CASSYSLQGAWETQYF.

This clone was recorded once. The gene calls are TRBV3-1 (or the pseudogene TRBV3-2) and TRBJ1-6; a possible D gene is TRBD1 (6 bases). This CDR3 has 16 amino acids. Between the trimmed V and J ends, which lost 6 bases and 7 bases, there was a span of 19 bases. CDR1 and CDR2 (germline): LGHDT, YNNKEL (reference sequence). For the CDR3, the DNA is TGTGCCAGCAGTCTCCCCGCGGGGGGCTCGAATTCACCCCTCCACTTT. It is translated as CASSLPAGGSNSPLHF.

The chain links TRBV19 to TRBJ2-1, with D maybe TRBD1 (6 bases). Trimming shortened V by 7 bases and J by 5 bases, and 9 bases separated the two germline ends. CDR1 LNHDA and CDR2 SQIVND come from the germline V gene (reference sequence). The CDR3 consists of 12 residues. The CDR3 DNA reads TGTGCCAGTACCGAGGGGGACAATGAGCAGTTCTTC. Encoded protein: CASTEGDNEQFF.

This rearrangement joins TRBV3-1 (or the pseudogene TRBV3-2) to TRBJ2-5; no reliable D call. The V gene lost 0 bases and the J gene lost 1 base, with 6 bases spanning the gap. CDR3 length: 14 amino acids. From germline, CDR1 is LGHDT and CDR2 YNNKEL (reference sequence). CDR3 in DNA: TGTGCCAGCAGCCAAGACAACAGCCAAGAGACCCAGTACTTC. This sequence encodes CASSQDNSQETQYF.

The chain employs TRBV2 and TRBJ1-1, with no clear D. The CDR3 has 16 residues. The germline V and J ends were trimmed by 6 bases and 0 bases, with 17 bases remaining between them. Germline CDR1 is SNHLY and CDR2 is FYNNEI. The CDR3: CASSQGLPPMNTEAFF. The CDR3 DNA sequence: TGTGCCAGCAGCCAAGGACTCCCTCCGATGAACACTGAAGCTTTCTTT. The complete variable domain, with remaining parts taken from reference TRBV2 and TRBJ1-1, reads EPEVTQTPSHQVTQMGQEVILRCVPISNHLYFYWYRQILGQKVEFLVSFYNNEISEKSEIFDDQFSVERPDGSNFTLKIRSTKLEDSAMYFCASSQGLPPMNTEAFFGQGTRLTVV.

The chain carries TRBV30 and TRBJ2-1; 8 bases are a match to TRBD1. Looked up from germline, CDR1 is GTSNPN and CDR2 is SVGIG (reference sequence). The V gene end was trimmed by 7 bases and the J gene end by 0 bases; junction bases not matched to a gene: 5. The CDR3 is 14 residues long. The CDR3 region is CASKTGGSYNEQFF. The CDR3 DNA follows: TGTGCCTCGAAAACAGGGGGCTCCTACAATGAGCAGTTCTTC.

This clone was seen at least ten times. This chain uses TRBV29-1 with TRBJ1-3; 9 bases match TRBD1. Germline V gene lookup returns CDR1 SQVTM and CDR2 ANQGSEA. The CDR3 is 13 amino acids. J lost 8 bases, V lost 5 bases, and 7 bases had no gene match. CDR3 residues: CSVRTGARDTIYF. DNA of the CDR3: TGCAGCGTTCGGACAGGGGCACGGGACACCATATATTTT. Using reference TRBV29-1 and TRBJ1-3 for the parts outside the CDR3, the full variable domain is SAVISQKPSRDICQRGTSLTIQCQVDSQVTMMFWYRQQPGQSLTLIATANQGSEATYESGFVIDKFPISRPNLTFSTLTVSNMSPEDSSIYLCSVRTGARDTIYFGEGSWLTVV.

This sequence joins TRBV5-5 and TRBJ1-5; no definite D call. V was pared by 3 bases and J by 1 base, with 5 bases between. The CDR3 length is 13 residues. Germline assignment: CDR1 SGHKS and CDR2 YYEKEE (reference sequence). The CDR3 is CASSYESNQPQHF. The DNA for the CDR3 is TGTGCCAGCAGCTATGAGAGCAATCAGCCCCAGCATTTT.

This sequence joins TRBV14 and TRBJ2-3, with 9 bases identical to TRBD2. Germline V gives CDR1 SGHDN, CDR2 FVKESK. This CDR3 spans 16 amino acids. With 0 bases clipped from V and 8 bases from J, the junction kept 9 bases outside the gene matches. The CDR3 DNA reads as TGTGCCAGCAGCCAAGATCTTCGCGGGGGGGCCTCTACGCAGTATTTT. Its translation: CASSQDLRGGASTQYF.

This clone was picked up a small number of times. V is TRBV20-1 and J is TRBJ2-5; no reliable D call. The germline CDR1 and CDR2 sequences are DFQATT and SNEGSKA (reference sequence). This CDR3 region has 11 residues. This chain's CDR3 is CSVQSSETQYF. CDR3 bases: TGCAGCGTTCAGTCGTCAGAGACCCAGTACTTC.

The V gene is TRBV2, the J gene TRBJ2-7; TRBD1 agrees at 8 bases. Germline CDR1 and CDR2: SNHLY and FYNNEI. The V gene end was trimmed by 8 bases and the J gene end by 5 bases; junction bases not matched to a gene: 14. The CDR3 sequence is 15 residues long. The CDR3 bases are TGTGCCAGCGGGGCCAGGGGGCGCACGGGTGACGAGCAGTACTTC. Protein sequence: CASGARGRTGDEQYF.

This clone has just one count. The chain joins TRBV7-2 to TRBJ1-5; TRBD1 might be the D (6 bases). Per the germline V gene, CDR1 is SGHTA and CDR2 is FQGNSA. V was shortened by 4 bases and J by 4 bases, with 11 bases between the two germline ends. There are 14 residues in the CDR3. CDR3 residues: CASSSPTGNQPQHF. The CDR3 DNA is TGTGCCAGCAGCTCTCCAACAGGGAATCAGCCCCAGCATTTT.

The V gene is TRBV7-9, the J gene TRBJ2-5, with 9 nucleotides matching TRBD1. The CDR3 runs to 15 residues. J lost 5 bases, V lost 6 bases, and 10 bases had no gene match. Germline V gene data show CDR1 as SEHNR and CDR2 as FQNEAQ (reference sequence). The CDR3 is CASRAIPTGGETQYF. The CDR3, as DNA: TGTGCCAGCAGGGCCATACCGACAGGGGGGGAGACCCAGTACTTC. Full variable domain (outside the CDR3, taken from reference TRBV7-9 and TRBJ2-5): DTGVSQNPRHKITKRGQNVTFRCDPISEHNRLYWYRQTLGQGPEFLTYFQNEAQLEKSRLLSDRFSAERPKGSFSTLEIQRTEQGDSAMYLCASRAIPTGGETQYFGPGTRLLVL.